The T cell receptor (beta chain) described here comes from a study of T cells in localized non-small cell lung cancer. Broader study findings: Compared with tumor, uninvolved adjacent lung displayed greater T cell clonality, ranking highest overall.

Libraries were prepared by immunoSEQ multiplex PCR; TCRdb keeps only in-frame clonotypes and omits some of them. The table records approximately 150,000 clones, about 90% of them present only once. A single count supports this clone. Its antigen is not identified. The germline gives CDR1 MNHEY, CDR2 SMNVEV (reference sequence). V gave up 3 bases and J gave up 3 bases; unmatched junction bases: 2. The CDR3 totals 13 residues. The source is a female donor aged 60 or older with stage I lung adenocarcinoma. The chain couples TRBV27 to TRBJ2-7; TRBD2 matches at 7 bases. The material was peripheral blood, obtained before any cancer treatment. The CDR3 region has the DNA TGTGCCAGCAGTTTTTGGGGGGGCTACGAGCAGTACTTC. This encodes CASSFWGGYEQYF.